This TCR beta chain was profiled in a study of control samples from healthy donors and cancer patients. The CDR3 has 15 amino acids. V dropped 2 bases and J dropped 5; count of bases not matched to a gene: 6. CDR1 and CDR2 from the germline V gene are SGHKS and YYEKEE (reference sequence). Using immunoSEQ multiplex PCR, the repertoire was profiled, and TCRdb retains in-frame clones only, with some absent. The data contain tens of thousands of clones, more than 75% of them singletons. The receptor comes from a man between 60 and 75 years old with colorectal cancer. The chain couples TRBV5-5 to TRBJ1-5; 8 nucleotides line up with TRBD1. The material sequenced was PBMCs. The DNA for the CDR3 is TGTGCCAGCAGCTTATCTCCGGGACAGGATCAGCCCCAGCATTTT. This encodes CASSLSPGQDQPQHF. Filled out from reference TRBV5-5 and TRBJ1-5, the complete variable domain reads DAGVTQSPTHLIKTRGQQVTLRCSPISGHKSVSWYQQVLGQGPQFIFQYYEKEERGRGNFPDRFSARQFPNYSSELNVNALLLGDSALYLCASSLSPGQDQPQHFGDGTRLSIL.